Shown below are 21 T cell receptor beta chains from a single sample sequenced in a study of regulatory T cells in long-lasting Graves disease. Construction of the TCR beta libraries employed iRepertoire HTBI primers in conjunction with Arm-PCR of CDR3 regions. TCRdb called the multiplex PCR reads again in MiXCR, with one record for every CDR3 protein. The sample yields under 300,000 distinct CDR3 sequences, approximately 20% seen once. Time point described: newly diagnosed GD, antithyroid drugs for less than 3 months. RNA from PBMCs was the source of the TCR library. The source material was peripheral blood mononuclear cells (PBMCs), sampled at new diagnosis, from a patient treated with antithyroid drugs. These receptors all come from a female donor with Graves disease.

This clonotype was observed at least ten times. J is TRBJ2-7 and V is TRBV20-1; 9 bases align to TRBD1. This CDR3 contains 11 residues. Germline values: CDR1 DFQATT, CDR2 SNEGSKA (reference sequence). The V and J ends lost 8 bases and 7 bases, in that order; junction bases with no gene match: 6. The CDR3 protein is CSIGQGMEQYF. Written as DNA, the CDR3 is TGCAGTATCGGACAGGGGATGGAGCAGTACTTC.

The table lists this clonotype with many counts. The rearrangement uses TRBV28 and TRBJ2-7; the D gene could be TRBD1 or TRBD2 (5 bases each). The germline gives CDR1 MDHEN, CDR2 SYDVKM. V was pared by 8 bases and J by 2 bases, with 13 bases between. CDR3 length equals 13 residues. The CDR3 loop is CASSPSGPYEQYF. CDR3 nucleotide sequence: TGTGCCAGCTCCCCCTCGGGACCCTACGAGCAGTACTTC.

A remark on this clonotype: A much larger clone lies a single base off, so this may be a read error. CDR3: CASTGTGELPGYTF. In DNA form, the CDR3 reads TGTGCCAGTACGGGGACAGGGGAACTGCCTGGCTACACCTTC. The chain has TRBV19 and TRBJ1-2; 10 nucleotides match TRBD1. This CDR3 comprises 14 residues. Germline loops: CDR1 LNHDA, CDR2 SQIVND (reference sequence). V dropped 7 bases and J dropped 7; count of bases not matched to a gene: 9.

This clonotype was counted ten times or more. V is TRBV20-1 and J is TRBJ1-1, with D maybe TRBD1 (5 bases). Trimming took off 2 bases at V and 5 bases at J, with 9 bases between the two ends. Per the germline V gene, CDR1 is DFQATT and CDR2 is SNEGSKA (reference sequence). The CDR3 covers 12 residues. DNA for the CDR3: TGCAGTGCTAGACCTGGGGGAACTGAAGCTTTCTTT. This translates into CSARPGGTEAFF.

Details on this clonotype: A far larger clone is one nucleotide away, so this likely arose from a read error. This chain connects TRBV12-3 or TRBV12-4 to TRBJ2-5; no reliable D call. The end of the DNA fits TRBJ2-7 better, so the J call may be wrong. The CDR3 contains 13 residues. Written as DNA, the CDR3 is TGTGCCAGCAGTTTAGCGGATCCCGCCGAGCAGTACTTC. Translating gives CASSLADPAEQYF.

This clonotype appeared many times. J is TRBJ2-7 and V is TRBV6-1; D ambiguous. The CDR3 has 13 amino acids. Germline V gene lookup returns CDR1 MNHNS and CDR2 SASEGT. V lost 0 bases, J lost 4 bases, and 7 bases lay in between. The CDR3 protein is CASSEARAYEQYF. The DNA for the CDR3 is TGTGCCAGCAGTGAAGCTCGGGCGTACGAGCAGTACTTC.

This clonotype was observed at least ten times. CDR3 in amino acids: CASRLGGNTGELFF. The CDR3 DNA is TGTGCCTCACGGTTAGGGGGCAACACCGGGGAGCTGTTTTTT. The chain links TRBV6-1 to TRBJ2-2; the match to TRBD1 covers 7 bases. The CDR3 consists of 14 residues. J lost 2 bases, V lost 11 bases, and 8 bases had no gene match. CDR1 and CDR2 from the germline V gene are MNHNS and SASEGT.

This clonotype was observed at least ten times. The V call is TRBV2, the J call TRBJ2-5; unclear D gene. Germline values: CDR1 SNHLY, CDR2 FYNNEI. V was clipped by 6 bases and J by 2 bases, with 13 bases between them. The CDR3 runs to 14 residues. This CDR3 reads CASRADPVQETQYF. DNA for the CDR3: TGTGCCAGCAGGGCCGATCCGGTTCAAGAGACCCAGTACTTC.

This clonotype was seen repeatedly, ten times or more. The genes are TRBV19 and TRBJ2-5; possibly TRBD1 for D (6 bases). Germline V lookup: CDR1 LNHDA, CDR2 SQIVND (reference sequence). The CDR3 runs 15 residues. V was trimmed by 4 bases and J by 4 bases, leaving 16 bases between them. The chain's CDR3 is CASSRGRETGETQYF. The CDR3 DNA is TGTGCCAGTAGTAGGGGGCGTGAAACCGGAGAGACCCAGTACTTC.

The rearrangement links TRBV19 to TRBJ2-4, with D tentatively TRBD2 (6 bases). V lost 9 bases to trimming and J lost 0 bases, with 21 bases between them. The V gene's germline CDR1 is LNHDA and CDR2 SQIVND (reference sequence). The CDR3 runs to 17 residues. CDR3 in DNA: TGTGCCAGCCACCCGGCACGGGGGACCCTAGCCAAAAACATTCAGTACTTC. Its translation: CASHPARGTLAKNIQYF.

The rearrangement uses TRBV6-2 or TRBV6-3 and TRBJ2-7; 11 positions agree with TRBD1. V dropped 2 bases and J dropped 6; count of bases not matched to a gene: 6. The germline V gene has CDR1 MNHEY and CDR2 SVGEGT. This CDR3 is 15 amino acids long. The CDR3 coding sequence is TGTGCCAGCAGTTACGGGGGACAGGGGGTGACCGAGCAGTACTTC. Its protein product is CASSYGGQGVTEQYF.

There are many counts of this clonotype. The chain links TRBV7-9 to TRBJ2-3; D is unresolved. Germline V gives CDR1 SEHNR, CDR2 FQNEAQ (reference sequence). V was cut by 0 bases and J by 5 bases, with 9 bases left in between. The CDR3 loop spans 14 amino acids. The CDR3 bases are TGTGCCAGCAGCTTAGCGGCAGGTGGAGATACGCAGTATTTT. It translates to CASSLAAGGDTQYF.

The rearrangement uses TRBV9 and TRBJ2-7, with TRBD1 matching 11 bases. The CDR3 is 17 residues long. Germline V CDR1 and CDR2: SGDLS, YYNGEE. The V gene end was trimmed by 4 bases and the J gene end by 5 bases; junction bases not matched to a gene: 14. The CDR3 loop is CASSLAGTGGLFHEQYF. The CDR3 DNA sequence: TGTGCCAGCAGCTTGGCCGGGACAGGGGGTTTGTTCCACGAGCAGTACTTC.

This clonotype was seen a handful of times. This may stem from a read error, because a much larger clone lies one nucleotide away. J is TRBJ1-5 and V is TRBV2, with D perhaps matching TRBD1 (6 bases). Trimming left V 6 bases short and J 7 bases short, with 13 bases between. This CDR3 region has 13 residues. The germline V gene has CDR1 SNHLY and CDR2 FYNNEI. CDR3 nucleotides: TGTGCCAGCAGGCTAGGGGGTTCGCAGCCCCAGCATTTT. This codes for CASRLGGSQPQHF.

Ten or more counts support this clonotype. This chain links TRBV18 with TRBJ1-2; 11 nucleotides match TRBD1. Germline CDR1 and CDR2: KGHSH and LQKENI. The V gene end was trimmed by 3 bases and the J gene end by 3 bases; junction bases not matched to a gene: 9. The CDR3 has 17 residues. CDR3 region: CASSPAGQGVNDYGYTF. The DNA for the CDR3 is TGTGCCAGCTCACCGGCGGGACAGGGGGTCAACGACTATGGCTACACCTTC.

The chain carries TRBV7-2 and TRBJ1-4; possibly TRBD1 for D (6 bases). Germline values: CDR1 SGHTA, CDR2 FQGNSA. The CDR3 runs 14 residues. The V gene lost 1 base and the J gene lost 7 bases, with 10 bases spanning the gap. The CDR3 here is CASSLGGGTEKLFF. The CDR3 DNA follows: TGTGCCAGCAGCTTAGGGGGGGGCACTGAAAAACTGTTTTTT.

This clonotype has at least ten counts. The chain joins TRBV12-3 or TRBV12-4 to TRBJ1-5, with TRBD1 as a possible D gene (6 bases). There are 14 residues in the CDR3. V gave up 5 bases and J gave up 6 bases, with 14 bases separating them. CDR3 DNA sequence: TGTGCCAGCAGTCCAACAGGGCCAAGTCAGCCCCAGCATTTT. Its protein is CASSPTGPSQPQHF.

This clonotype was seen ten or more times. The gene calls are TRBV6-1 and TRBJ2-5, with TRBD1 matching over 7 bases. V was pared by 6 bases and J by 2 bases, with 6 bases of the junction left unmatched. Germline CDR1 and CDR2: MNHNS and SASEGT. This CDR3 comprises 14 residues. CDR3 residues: CASSDRDGQETQYF. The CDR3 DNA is TGTGCCAGCAGCGACAGGGATGGGCAAGAGACCCAGTACTTC.

Here the CDR3 DNA reads TGTGCCACCAGTGATTTACAGGGGGACACCGGGGAGCTGTTTTTT. This codes for CATSDLQGDTGELFF. V is TRBV24-1 and J is TRBJ2-2, with TRBD1 matching over 8 bases. The V gene's germline CDR1 is KGHDR and CDR2 SFDVKD. CDR3 length: 15 amino acids. The J segment lost 3 bases and the V segment lost 1 base, leaving 0 bases of the junction unmatched.

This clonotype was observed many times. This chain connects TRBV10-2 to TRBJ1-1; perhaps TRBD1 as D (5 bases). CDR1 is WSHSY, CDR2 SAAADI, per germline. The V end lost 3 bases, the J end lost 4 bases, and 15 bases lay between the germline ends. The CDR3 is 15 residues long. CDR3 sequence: CASSDLRGEGTEAFF. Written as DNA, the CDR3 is TGCGCCAGCAGTGATTTGAGGGGAGAGGGCACTGAAGCTTTCTTT.

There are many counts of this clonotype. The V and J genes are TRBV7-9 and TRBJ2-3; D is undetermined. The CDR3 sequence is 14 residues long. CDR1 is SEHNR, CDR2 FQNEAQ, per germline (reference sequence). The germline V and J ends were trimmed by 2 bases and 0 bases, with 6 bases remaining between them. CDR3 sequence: CASSLKASTDTQYF. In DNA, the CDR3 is TGTGCCAGCAGCTTAAAAGCGAGCACAGATACGCAGTATTTT.